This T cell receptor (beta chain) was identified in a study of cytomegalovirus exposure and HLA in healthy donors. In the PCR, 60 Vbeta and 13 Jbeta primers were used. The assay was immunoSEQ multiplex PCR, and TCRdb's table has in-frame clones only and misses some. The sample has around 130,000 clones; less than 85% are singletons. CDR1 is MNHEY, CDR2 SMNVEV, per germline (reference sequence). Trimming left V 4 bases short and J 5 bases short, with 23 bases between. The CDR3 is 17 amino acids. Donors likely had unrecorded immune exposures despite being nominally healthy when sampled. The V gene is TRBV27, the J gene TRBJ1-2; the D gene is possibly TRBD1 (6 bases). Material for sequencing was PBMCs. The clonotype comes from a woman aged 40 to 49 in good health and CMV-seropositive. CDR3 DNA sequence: TGTGCCAGCAGTTCAACCCCGACAGGCCCAAGGGGGTATGGCTACACCTTC. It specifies CASSSTPTGPRGYGYTF.